This T cell receptor beta chain was captured in a study of T cell responses to AZD1222 COVID-19 vaccine (dated by TCRdb to about 2021). Study-level background: A total of about 250 trial participants underwent TCR sequencing, of whom around 210 had received two doses of AZD1222 and some 26 had received two doses of the MenACWY control vaccine. Enrollment into the trials was organized by age into subgroups of 18-55, 56-69 and 70-plus years, and those subgroups contained roughly 140, 27 and 60 TCR-sequenced participants, respectively. Overall study results and their limits: Because no samples from the day 14 peak response were available, repertoires could be characterized only after the peak T cell response. CD4 TCRs associated with the vaccine covered the entire spike protein, and the dominant responses were in regions 160-218 and 743-854. Spike-specific TCR breadth and depth rose significantly after two AZD1222 doses compared with day 0 and with MenACWY recipients. Participants were mostly white British, with more females than males. The authors suggested clonal diversity may have been underestimated. Reportedly, almost half of the unique spike-specific TCRs recognized epitopes lying outside the regions that are mutated in the B.1.351 and B.1.1.7 variants. Only five or six AZD1222 recipients were SARS-CoV-2 seropositive at baseline, limiting conclusions about previously exposed vaccinees. The 56-69-year group was small, and its depth increase did not reach significance, likely because of low power.

The CDR3 regions of human TCRbeta chains were analyzed by immunosequencing. On the study's bioinformatics: Repertoire TCRs were checked for matches against a reference library of SARS-CoV-2-specific TCRs that had been generated using the MIRA antigen-specificity platform. Breadth was defined as the fraction of unique TCRs that were SARS-CoV-2-associated. Depth was defined as the fraction of total T cells that were SARS-CoV-2-associated. Using the MIRA data, each spike-specific TCR was mapped to the spike region that the TCR reacts to and placed in a CD4 or CD8 class. Log10-transformed breadth and depth values were compared by one-way ANOVA with Sidak's multiple comparisons tests. This immuneACCESS table, as held by TCRdb, lists in-frame sequences with V and J called but not all clones. Of the missing ones, under half trace to an unresolved V gene in checked studies; the others have no known cause. That table supplies the V and J calls and clone size; D and trimming were determined from the DNA. The sample table holds about 86,000 clones, of which approximately 90% were seen once. Together, the top ten hold over 4% of the sample.

According to the study, the label for this sample's time point signals: about 28 days (+/-7) after the second vaccine dose. AZD1222 recipients given second doses at about 4 weeks or at about 12 weeks were pooled, since spike-specific TCR depth and breadth were not found to differ between the two schedules. The vaccinee samples were drawn from two UK trials, COV001 and COV002, one of which was a single-blind randomized controlled phase 2/3 trial testing AZD1222 (ChAdOx1 nCoV-19) in healthy adults. For TCRbeta chain sequencing, PBMC samples were collected from trial participants at day 0 and at day 28 after the second dose. Details on this clone: The antigen this receptor binds is unknown. No base qualities exist here, and no much larger clone lies one base off it.

This TCR was recovered from an adult who received the AZD1222 COVID-19 vaccine. Material: peripheral blood, obtained 28 days after the second AZD1222 dose.

For the CDR3, the sequence is CASSLISPRPKNIQYF. The nucleotides read TGTGCCAGCAGCTTAATCTCTCCCAGGCCCAAAAACATTCAGTACTTC. The sequence joins TRBV7-3 to TRBJ2-4, with the D gene not confidently named. V is clipped by 1 base and J by 2 bases, and the sequence between their germline boundaries is 12 bases long. Reading the germline V gene gives CDR1 SGHTA and CDR2 FQGTGA. The CDR3 contains 16 residues, cysteine and phenylalanine counted. The CDR3 DNA has 48 bases and is translated from base 1.